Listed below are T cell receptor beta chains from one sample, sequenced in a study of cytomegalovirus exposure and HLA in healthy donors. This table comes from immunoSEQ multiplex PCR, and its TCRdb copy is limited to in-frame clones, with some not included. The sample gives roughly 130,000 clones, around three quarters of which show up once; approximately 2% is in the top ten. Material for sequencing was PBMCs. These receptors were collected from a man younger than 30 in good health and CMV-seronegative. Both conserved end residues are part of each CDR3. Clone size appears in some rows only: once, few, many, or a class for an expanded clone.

CDR3aa: CASSIVDRTNYGYTF
v_gene: TRBV19
j_gene: TRBJ1-2
abundance: .

CDR3aa: CASNLGGMETQYF
v_gene: TRBV5-8
j_gene: TRBJ2-5
abundance: .

CDR3aa: CASSPDGANYGYTF
v_gene: TRBV5-4
j_gene: TRBJ1-2
abundance: .

CDR3aa: CAWSISGGKLFF
v_gene: TRBV30
j_gene: TRBJ1-4
abundance: few

CDR3aa: CASSEAQRSGELFF
v_gene: TRBV10-2
j_gene: TRBJ2-2
abundance: .

CDR3aa: CASSLWGGTSSHEQYF
v_gene: TRBV7-3
j_gene: TRBJ2-7
abundance: .

CDR3aa: CASTRTGGAAGELFF
v_gene: TRBV6-5
j_gene: TRBJ2-2
abundance: .

CDR3aa: CSSSPGIEKLFF
v_gene: TRBV7-9
j_gene: TRBJ1-4
abundance: .

CDR3aa: CASSSALGRNTEAFF
v_gene: TRBV19
j_gene: TRBJ1-1
abundance: .

CDR3aa: CASSLTGTNTEAFF
v_gene: TRBV18
j_gene: TRBJ1-1
abundance: .

CDR3aa: CASSEIRRTNEKLFF
v_gene: TRBV6-1
j_gene: TRBJ1-4
abundance: .

CDR3aa: CSVGDYEQYF
v_gene: TRBV29-1
j_gene: TRBJ2-7
abundance: .

CDR3aa: CSAEGGASLFQAFF
v_gene: TRBV29-1
j_gene: TRBJ1-1
abundance: few

CDR3aa: CASSLTGTGDLYGYTF
v_gene: TRBV14
j_gene: TRBJ1-2
abundance: once

CDR3aa: CASSVAGAGGSPLHF
v_gene: TRBV9
j_gene: TRBJ1-6
abundance: .

CDR3aa: CASANEADTQYF
v_gene: TRBV6-5
j_gene: TRBJ2-3
abundance: .

CDR3aa: CASSETGQRCGQFF
v_gene: TRBV25-1
j_gene: TRBJ2-1
abundance: .

CDR3aa: CASSPLAGGLGDTQYF
v_gene: TRBV18
j_gene: TRBJ2-3
abundance: .

CDR3aa: CASSLQGYNEQFF
v_gene: TRBV7-3
j_gene: TRBJ2-1
abundance: .

CDR3aa: CASIRDSYNEQFF
v_gene: TRBV2
j_gene: TRBJ2-1
abundance: .

CDR3aa: CASEGSGTDTQYF
v_gene: TRBV5-1
j_gene: TRBJ2-3
abundance: few

CDR3aa: CASSSTTSTDTQYF
v_gene: TRBV7-3
j_gene: TRBJ2-3
abundance: once

CDR3aa: CASSSVQSRATDTQYF
v_gene: TRBV7-9
j_gene: TRBJ2-3
abundance: .

CDR3aa: CASSSPGQGRHQETQYF
v_gene: TRBV5-4
j_gene: TRBJ2-5
abundance: .

CDR3aa: CASSLAGSSYEQYF
v_gene: TRBV28
j_gene: TRBJ2-7
abundance: .

CDR3aa: CASSTLRDRGGEQFF
v_gene: TRBV9
j_gene: TRBJ2-1
abundance: .

CDR3aa: CASSLTQGATEAFF
v_gene: TRBV7-9
j_gene: TRBJ1-1
abundance: .

CDR3aa: CSVNSGGEKLFF
v_gene: TRBV29-1
j_gene: TRBJ1-4
abundance: .

CDR3aa: CASTFGTANTEAFF
v_gene: TRBV10-2
j_gene: TRBJ1-1
abundance: few

CDR3aa: CASRKPGLDDEQYF
v_gene: TRBV19
j_gene: TRBJ2-7
abundance: .

CDR3aa: CASSLTYSGDYYEQYF
v_gene: TRBV18
j_gene: TRBJ2-7
abundance: .

CDR3aa: CASTSRGQGQEKLFF
v_gene: TRBV6-5
j_gene: TRBJ1-4
abundance: .

CDR3aa: CASSSGGTPTNEKLFF
v_gene: TRBV28
j_gene: TRBJ1-4
abundance: .

CDR3aa: CASSQEATSGRVYEQYF
v_gene: TRBV4-2
j_gene: TRBJ2-7
abundance: .

CDR3aa: CASSDWTSGRAIWSTDTQYF
v_gene: TRBV4-1
j_gene: TRBJ2-3
abundance: .

CDR3aa: CASSSTGQRRLGYTF
v_gene: TRBV6-5
j_gene: TRBJ1-2
abundance: .

CDR3aa: CASSSGTGHNEKLFF
v_gene: TRBV5-1
j_gene: TRBJ1-4
abundance: .

CDR3aa: CASSVGTRRTDTQYF
v_gene: TRBV2
j_gene: TRBJ2-3
abundance: few

CDR3aa: CASSKLAGLYNEQFF
v_gene: TRBV21-1
j_gene: TRBJ2-1
abundance: .

CDR3aa: CASSGVDSDNEQFF
v_gene: TRBV7-6
j_gene: TRBJ2-1
abundance: .

CDR3aa: CATSSIIGDRDQNF
v_gene: TRBV15
j_gene: TRBJ2-3
abundance: once

CDR3aa: CASSRGPPNSPLHF
v_gene: TRBV14
j_gene: TRBJ1-6
abundance: .

CDR3aa: CASSQDWAVEGNEQYF
v_gene: TRBV4-1
j_gene: TRBJ2-7
abundance: .

CDR3aa: CASSLAGTDTQYF
v_gene: TRBV11-3
j_gene: TRBJ2-3
abundance: .

CDR3aa: CASSLQVFRQGAPAGNTIYF
v_gene: TRBV7-6
j_gene: TRBJ1-3
abundance: few

CDR3aa: CASSPWEERNGYTF
v_gene: TRBV9
j_gene: TRBJ1-2
abundance: .

CDR3aa: CASSVGQGGYEQYF
v_gene: TRBV9
j_gene: TRBJ2-7
abundance: .

CDR3aa: CASSQDRGGFQETQYF
v_gene: TRBV4-2
j_gene: TRBJ2-5
abundance: .

CDR3aa: CASSPRTISSGANVLTF
v_gene: TRBV7-7
j_gene: TRBJ2-6
abundance: .

CDR3aa: CASSFFLENTEAFF
v_gene: TRBV7-9
j_gene: TRBJ1-1
abundance: few

CDR3aa: CAWSDWTGGLAGDTDTQYF
v_gene: TRBV30
j_gene: TRBJ2-3
abundance: few

CDR3aa: CASSQGNSQVLNEKLFF
v_gene: TRBV4-3
j_gene: TRBJ1-4
abundance: .